The clone carrying this T cell receptor beta chain was recorded a few times. Between the trimmed V and J ends, which lost 2 bases and 0 bases, there was a span of 4 bases. Germline V gene data show CDR1 as WSHSY and CDR2 as SAAADI. The CDR3 extends over 14 amino acids. This record belongs to a study of human T cells and chemical hapten exposure. From the RACE reads, TCRdb called clonotypes with MiXCR, one entry per CDR3 protein. The sample has over 100,000 distinct CDR3 sequences; around 10% are singletons. Time point indicated: patch test 3, about 24 weeks after DPC sensitization. Treatment given: therapeutic diphenylcyclopropenone sensitization with weekly scalp DPC.

Sequenced material: whole blood, taken in connection with sensitization to the hapten diphenylcyclopropenone (DPC). The TCR originated in a woman between 50 and 59 years old with alopecia areata. Some clones in this sample may be carry-over from other donors' samples. This rearrangement joins TRBV10-2 to TRBJ1-4; no definite D call. The CDR3 reads CASSEVATNEKLFF. Here the CDR3 DNA reads TGCGCCAGCAGTGAGGTAGCAACTAATGAAAAACTGTTTTTT.